This T cell receptor (beta chain) was found in a study of blood T cell repertoires in COVID-19. About the study: Whether acute or convalescent, the COVID-19 samples came from the United States, Italy and Spain. The analysed material was cDNA or gDNA that came from T cells, B-cell-depleted T cells, or PBMCs.

Trimming shortened V by 1 base and J by 10 bases, and 11 bases separated the two germline ends. There are 14 residues in the CDR3. Germline V lookup: CDR1 MGHRA, CDR2 YSYEKL. Methods used by the authors: Estimated nucleated cell counts came from reference gene primer amplification. Repertoires were generated with immunoSEQ multiplex PCR, while TCRdb's copy carries only in-frame clones and drops some. V and J calls and clone size are copied from that table; D and trimming were computed from the DNA. The repertoire has 150,000 to 200,000 clones, around nine tenths of them found once; the top ten carry 4% to 5%.

The chain is built from TRBV4-1 and TRBJ1-6; D might be TRBD1 (5 bases). The receptor's source is a human donor in a cohort sampled during active COVID-19. What was sequenced was peripheral blood. The CDR3 sequence: CASSQVAGQSPLHF. The CDR3 DNA reads as TGCGCCAGCAGCCAAGTGGCAGGGCAGTCACCCCTCCACTTT.